The entry below gives a single T cell receptor (beta chain) sequence along with its context. The germline V gene has CDR1 MDHEN and CDR2 SYDVKM. This CDR3 is 13 amino acids long. Trimming removed 6 bases from V and 3 bases from J; junction bases left unmatched: 2. The source of the sample is a study of blood T cell repertoires in COVID-19. Study-level information: The samples span acute and convalescent COVID-19 from the United States, Italy and Spain. T cells, B-cell-depleted T cells, or PBMCs supplied cDNA or gDNA.

Per the study methods: Amplification of reference gene primers provided the estimated nucleated cell counts. Clones were read by immunoSEQ multiplex PCR, and TCRdb kept only the in-frame ones, dropping some. V and J calls and clone size are those listed in that table; D and trimming were worked out from the DNA. The table shows roughly 180,000 clones, with approximately 84% occurring only once. The sample consisted of peripheral blood. The origin of this receptor is a man aged 40-49 years who had recovered from COVID-19. The rearrangement uses TRBV28 and TRBJ2-3; 8 nucleotides match TRBD2. The CDR3 region is CASSPGGTDTQYF. In DNA form, the CDR3 reads TGTGCCAGCAGCCCGGGAGGGACAGATACGCAGTATTTT.